This T cell receptor beta chain stems from a study of blood T cell repertoires in COVID-19. This clone was counted a few times. Using immunoSEQ multiplex PCR, the repertoire was profiled, and TCRdb retains in-frame clones only, with some absent. The profile shows 200,000 or so clones, about nine tenths of them singletons. This CDR3 is 15 amino acids long. J lost 10 bases, V lost 0 bases, and 7 bases had no gene match. Germline V gene lookup returns CDR1 SGHRS and CDR2 YFSETQ. This sequence originates from a woman aged 40 to 50 with acute COVID-19. The sample taken for sequencing was PBMCs or T cells enriched from blood (not recorded which). This sequence joins TRBV5-1 and TRBJ1-6; 7 positions agree with TRBD1. In DNA, the CDR3 is TGCGCCAGCAGCTTGGGGCAGGGGGATGGATCACCCCTCCACTTT. Its protein is CASSLGQGDGSPLHF.